Detailed here is one T cell receptor (beta chain). The antigen is undetermined. These data come from a study of beta chain features in type 1 diabetes. Notes on the study in general: All four CD4+ subsets from Type 1 diabetes patients carried moderately but significantly shorter TCRB CDR3s.

Trimming at V came to 5 bases and at J to 2 bases, leaving 5 bases not matched to a gene. Germline values: CDR1 KGHSH, CDR2 LQKENI. The CDR3 covers 14 residues. TCRB transcripts that were expressed got sequenced, as all of the isolated RNA had been reverse transcribed. Some clones are missing from TCRdb's copy, which holds only in-frame ones; the method was immunoSEQ multiplex PCR. The profile shows around 310,000 clones, approximately 12% of them singletons. By way of CD45RO/CCR7/CD25/CD127/CD95/CD27, the CD4+ regulatory, stem cell-like memory, central memory and naive cells were sorted. The source is a woman younger than 30 with type 1 diabetes. The sample taken for sequencing was naive CD4+ T cells from blood. This chain uses TRBV18 with TRBJ1-2; TRBD1 agrees at 7 bases. The CDR3 sequence is CASSETGPNYGYTF. CDR3 nucleotides: TGTGCCAGCTCAGAGACAGGGCCAAACTATGGCTACACCTTC.